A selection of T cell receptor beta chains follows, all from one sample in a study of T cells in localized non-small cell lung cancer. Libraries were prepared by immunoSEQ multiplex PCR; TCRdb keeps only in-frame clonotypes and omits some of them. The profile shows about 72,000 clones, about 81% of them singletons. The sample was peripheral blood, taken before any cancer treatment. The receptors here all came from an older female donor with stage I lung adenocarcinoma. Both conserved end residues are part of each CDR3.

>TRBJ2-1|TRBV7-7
CASSLEGPWGEQFF
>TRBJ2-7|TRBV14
CASSQDEAIPYEQYF
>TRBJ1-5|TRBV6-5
CASRGNQGLNQPQHF
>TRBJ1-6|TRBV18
CASSPIRDRGNSPLHF
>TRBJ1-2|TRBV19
CASRGSGTNYGYTF
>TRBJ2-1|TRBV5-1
CASSSPASGGAREQFF
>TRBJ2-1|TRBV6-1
CASSGLAGGLDEQFF
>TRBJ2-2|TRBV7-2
CASRLRLAGTGELFF
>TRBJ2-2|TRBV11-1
CASSLFDPGELFF
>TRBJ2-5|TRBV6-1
CASMLSPTRETQYF
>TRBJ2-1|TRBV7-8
CASSPGRRGPYNEQFF
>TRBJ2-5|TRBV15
CATSSWTSVAQETQYF
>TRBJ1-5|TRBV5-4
CASSPGGGGRDQPQHF